Each of the 28 T cell receptor beta chains below was sequenced from the same sample in a study of cytomegalovirus exposure and HLA in healthy donors. Use of 60 Vbeta and 13 Jbeta primers characterized the PCR. Profiling relied on immunoSEQ multiplex PCR, and the TCRdb table lists in-frame clones only, not all of them. The sample records 150,000 to 200,000 clones, roughly 78% being singletons. The source material was PBMCs. These receptors originate from a woman aged 45-60 years in good health and CMV-seropositive.

The table lists this clone with a few counts. The V and J genes are TRBV27 and TRBJ2-1; possibly TRBD2 for D (6 bases). With 7 bases removed from V and 1 base from J, the gap between germline ends came to 17 bases. Per germline, CDR1 MNHEY and CDR2 SMNVEV (reference sequence). There are 16 residues in the CDR3. The CDR3 DNA reads TGTGCCAGCACTTGGAGGGGCAAGGGTTCCTACAATGAGCAGTTCTTC. Translating gives CASTWRGKGSYNEQFF.

The chain combines TRBV4-2 with TRBJ2-3, with TRBD2 identical over 7 bases. Looked up from germline, CDR1 is LGHNA and CDR2 is YNFKEQ. CDR3 length equals 15 residues. After removal of 4 bases from V and 1 base from J, the junction contained 5 bases not matched to a gene. The CDR3 nucleotides are TGTGCCAGCAGCCGAGCGGGGTCTGGCACAGATACGCAGTATTTT. As protein: CASSRAGSGTDTQYF.

The J gene is TRBJ2-1, the V gene TRBV19, with TRBD2 identical over 8 bases. The V and J ends lost 5 bases and 3 bases, in that order; junction bases with no gene match: 6. Germline-derived CDR1 and CDR2 are LNHDA and SQIVND (reference sequence). The CDR3 sequence is 15 residues long. This chain's CDR3 is CASSSIAGLYNEQFF. CDR3 nucleotides: TGTGCCAGTAGTTCAATAGCGGGGCTCTACAATGAGCAGTTCTTC. Using reference TRBV19 and TRBJ2-1 for the parts outside the CDR3, the full variable domain is DGGITQSPKYLFRKEGQNVTLSCEQNLNHDAMYWYRQDPGQGLRLIYYSQIVNDFQKGDIAEGYSVSREKKESFPLTVTSAQKNPTAFYLCASSSIAGLYNEQFFGPGTRLTVL.

This clone was recorded only once. An end of the junction differs from the germline gene, which may be a read error. The chain employs TRBV11-2 and TRBJ2-1; the D gene is possibly TRBD2 (6 bases). The V gene's germline CDR1 is SGHAT and CDR2 FQNNGV. The CDR3 contains 16 residues. The CDR3 DNA is TGTACCAGCAGCCCCTGGGGCGGGGACCTGAACAATGAGCAGTTCTTC. Its protein product is CTSSPWGGDLNNEQFF. Full variable domain (outside the CDR3, taken from reference TRBV11-2 and TRBJ2-1): EAGVAQSPRYKIIEKRQSVAFWCNPISGHATLYWYQQILGQGPKLLIQFQNNGVVDDSQLPKDRFSAERLKGVDSTLKIQPAKLEDSAVYLCTSSPWGGDLNNEQFFGPGTRLTVL.

In this sample, this clone turned up a few times. The chain uses TRBV12-5 and TRBJ1-3; the D is unclear. Trimming removed 6 bases from V and 2 bases from J, with 17 bases in between. The germline gives CDR1 LGHNT, CDR2 FRNRAP. The CDR3 consists of 16 residues. CDR3 sequence: CASGLTIQRTGNTIYF. The DNA of the CDR3 is TGTGCTAGTGGACTAACCATCCAGAGGACTGGAAACACCATATATTTT.

This chain connects TRBV29-1 to TRBJ2-7, with D maybe TRBD2 (6 bases). With 4 bases removed from V and 6 bases from J, the gap between germline ends came to 10 bases. Per the germline V gene, CDR1 is SQVTM and CDR2 is ANQGSEA. The CDR3 is 11 residues long. The CDR3 sequence is CSVVAGIEQYF. For the CDR3, the DNA is TGCAGCGTTGTTGCGGGGATCGAGCAGTACTTC.

This clone was detected a few times. The chain has TRBV4-1 and TRBJ2-5; 9 nucleotides agree with TRBD2. The CDR3 runs to 15 residues. Trimming took 0 bases from V and 4 from J; bases not matched to a gene: 3. Germline V CDR1 and CDR2: MGHRA, YSYEKL. The CDR3 nucleotides read TGCGCCAGCAGCCAAGAGCTAGCGGGAATAGAGACCCAGTACTTC. It translates to CASSQELAGIETQYF.

The chain links TRBV11-2 to TRBJ1-2; D not resolved. CDR1 and CDR2 (germline): SGHAT, FQNNGV. V shed 1 base and J shed 4 bases, with 7 bases lying between them. The CDR3 covers 13 residues. In nucleotides, the CDR3 is TGTGCCAGCAGCTTAGTGGGCAGCTATGGCTACACCTTC. Its translation: CASSLVGSYGYTF.

The chain uses TRBV6-1 and TRBJ2-7; 11 bases fit TRBD2. Germline CDR1 reads MNHNS; CDR2 reads SASEGT. The CDR3 spans 16 residues. J was trimmed by 2 bases and V by 0 bases; bases with no gene match: 3. In DNA, the CDR3 is TGTGCCAGCAGTGAAGCGATAGCGGGGGGGGCCTACGAGCAGTACTTC. It is translated as CASSEAIAGGAYEQYF.

With regard to this clone: Sequence at one end of the junction differs from germline and may be a read error. The rearrangement joins TRBV7-9 to TRBJ2-7, with 9 bases aligning to TRBD1. Germline assignment: CDR1 SEHNR and CDR2 FQNEAQ (reference sequence). The CDR3 consists of 15 residues. The CDR3 nucleotides are TGTGCCAGCAGCTTAAGACAGGGGGGTTCCTTCGAGCAGTACTTC. It is translated as CASSLRQGGSFEQYF.

The rearrangement links TRBV2 to TRBJ1-6; D possibly corresponds to TRBD1 (5 bases). The CDR3 sequence is 21 residues long. Germline values: CDR1 SNHLY, CDR2 FYNNEI. V lost 0 bases and J 0 bases, leaving 21 bases between the germline ends. The CDR3 DNA sequence: TGTGCCAGCAGTGAAGCGCTTTGGGCAGGGTTCGTTAGCTCCTATAATTCACCCCTCCACTTT. It is translated as CASSEALWAGFVSSYNSPLHF. The full variable domain, its missing parts supplied by reference TRBV2 and TRBJ1-6, is EPEVTQTPSHQVTQMGQEVILRCVPISNHLYFYWYRQILGQKVEFLVSFYNNEISEKSEIFDDQFSVERPDGSNFTLKIRSTKLEDSAMYFCASSEALWAGFVSSYNSPLHFGNGTRLTVT.

This sequence joins TRBV5-1 and TRBJ1-2; 8 bases fit TRBD1. Germline V gene sequence: CDR1 SGHRS, CDR2 YFSETQ. Trimming at V came to 0 bases and at J to 12 bases, leaving 4 bases not matched to a gene. The CDR3 covers 12 residues. The CDR3 DNA follows: TGCGCCAGCAGCTTGGAACAGGGGGGCCACACCTTC. Amino acid sequence: CASSLEQGGHTF.

This chain links TRBV7-6 with TRBJ1-3; D is unresolved. V was shortened by 4 bases and J by 5 bases, with 9 bases between the two germline ends. This CDR3 spans 13 amino acids. Germline V gives CDR1 SGHVS, CDR2 FNYEAQ. This chain's CDR3 is CASSSRGRNTIYF. The CDR3 coding sequence is TGTGCCAGCAGCTCTCGGGGAAGAAACACCATATATTTT.

The rearrangement links TRBV4-1 to TRBJ2-1; 8 bases match TRBD1. CDR3 length: 15 residues. Germline CDR1 is MGHRA and CDR2 is YSYEKL. V gave up 1 base and J gave up 7 bases; unmatched junction bases: 6. CDR3 residues: CASSQVGDRRNEQFF. DNA of the CDR3: TGCGCCAGCAGCCAAGTGGGGGACAGGAGGAATGAGCAGTTCTTC.

V is TRBV6-5 and J is TRBJ1-6, with 7 bases lining up with TRBD1. The CDR3 runs 15 residues. CDR1 is MNHEY, CDR2 SVGAGI, per germline. V dropped 2 bases and J dropped 9; count of bases not matched to a gene: 7. The CDR3 reads CASSYDRVGRSPLHF. CDR3 sequence (DNA): TGTGCCAGCAGTTACGACAGGGTAGGGCGTTCACCCCTCCACTTT.

The chain joins TRBV7-9 to TRBJ1-5; D not resolved. Germline V gives CDR1 SEHNR, CDR2 FQNEAQ (reference sequence). V was cut by 3 bases and J by 5 bases, with 8 bases left in between. This CDR3 region has 13 residues. CDR3: CASSLEGDQPQHF. The CDR3 DNA reads as TGTGCCAGCAGCTTGGAGGGCGATCAGCCCCAGCATTTT. Drawing the rest from reference TRBV7-9 and TRBJ1-5, the complete variable domain is DTGVSQNPRHKITKRGQNVTFRCDPISEHNRLYWYRQTLGQGPEFLTYFQNEAQLEKSRLLSDRFSAERPKGSFSTLEIQRTEQGDSAMYLCASSLEGDQPQHFGDGTRLSIL.

The J gene is TRBJ2-7, the V gene TRBV19; D is uncertain. This CDR3 contains 12 residues. Trimming stripped 3 bases from V and 4 bases from J, with 7 bases between. Per germline, CDR1 LNHDA and CDR2 SQIVND (reference sequence). CDR3 region: CASSILGYEQYF. The CDR3 DNA follows: TGTGCCAGTAGTATTCTCGGGTACGAGCAGTACTTC.

The chain links TRBV11-2 to TRBJ2-5; a possible D gene is TRBD2 (5 bases). The germline gives CDR1 SGHAT, CDR2 FQNNGV. The CDR3 spans 17 residues. V was pared by 3 bases and J by 4 bases, with 21 bases between. The DNA of the CDR3 is TGTGCCAGCAGCTTCATAGTTGGGAACGGGGTAGGAGAGACCCAGTACTTC. Amino acid sequence: CASSFIVGNGVGETQYF. Together with reference TRBV11-2 and TRBJ2-5, the CDR3 gives the full variable domain: EAGVAQSPRYKIIEKRQSVAFWCNPISGHATLYWYQQILGQGPKLLIQFQNNGVVDDSQLPKDRFSAERLKGVDSTLKIQPAKLEDSAVYLCASSFIVGNGVGETQYFGPGTRLLVL.

The V and J genes are TRBV5-1 and TRBJ2-1, with 8 bases that match TRBD2. Germline CDR1 reads SGHRS; CDR2 reads YFSETQ. V dropped 7 bases and J dropped 7; count of bases not matched to a gene: 7. The CDR3 length is 13 residues. CDR3 sequence reads: CASRISGANEQFF. CDR3 in DNA: TGCGCCAGCCGGATTAGCGGGGCAAATGAGCAGTTCTTC.

The chain links TRBV18 to TRBJ1-6; a possible D gene is TRBD1 (6 bases). Germline CDR1 is KGHSH and CDR2 is LQKENI. The ends were cut back, 4 bases at V and 10 bases at J, with 14 bases in the middle. CDR3 size: 14 residues. CDR3 DNA: TGTGCCAGCTCACAACAGGGCCCTGGCTCACCCCTCCACTTT. It is translated as CASSQQGPGSPLHF.

There are a few counts of this clone. The chain carries TRBV28 and TRBJ2-1; maybe TRBD1 (5 bases). The germline V and J ends were trimmed by 6 bases and 8 bases, with 17 bases remaining between them. Germline CDR1 reads MDHEN; CDR2 reads SYDVKM. The CDR3 is 14 amino acids. CDR3 nucleotide sequence: TGTGCCAGCAGAGGGGTCCTACCGTTCGATGAGCAGTTCTTC. Its translation: CASRGVLPFDEQFF.

The V and J genes are TRBV30 and TRBJ2-5; maybe TRBD2 (6 bases). Matching the DNA end better, TRBJ2-7 makes the J call doubtful. Per the germline V gene, CDR1 is GTSNPN and CDR2 is SVGIG (reference sequence). CDR3 size: 18 residues. DNA of the CDR3: TGTGCCTGGGGAGGTGGGGGGTTCCCAGCCCCCCTTCCCTACGAGCAGTACTTC. Encoded protein: CAWGGGGFPAPLPYEQYF.

The chain combines TRBV5-1 with TRBJ1-1; D is unresolved. CDR3 length: 15 amino acids. The V end lost 5 bases, the J end lost 5 bases, and 19 bases lay between the germline ends. Germline-derived CDR1 and CDR2 are SGHRS and YFSETQ. CDR3 nucleotides: TGCGCCAGCAGTCTCAATCTAGGGAGGGTTACTGAAGCTTTCTTT. Residues: CASSLNLGRVTEAFF.

This clone occurred a few times. The CDR3 DNA reads TGTGCCAGTAGTATCGATAGAACCTACGAGCAGTACTTC. Its protein is CASSIDRTYEQYF. V is TRBV19 and J is TRBJ2-7, with D hard to call. The CDR3 sequence is 13 residues long. Germline CDR1 and CDR2: LNHDA and SQIVND (reference sequence). The V end was cut by 3 bases, the J end by 2 bases, with 8 bases between.

The chain joins TRBV13 to TRBJ2-7; 9 positions match TRBD1. The trim removed 4 bases at V and 0 bases at J, leaving 7 bases unmatched. Germline loops: CDR1 PRHDT, CDR2 FYEKMQ (reference sequence). This CDR3 is built from 16 residues. CDR3 nucleotides: TGTGCCAGCAGCTCCGTAGACAGGGGGGACTCCTACGAGCAGTACTTC. It codes for CASSSVDRGDSYEQYF.

This clone was found once. The gene calls are TRBV7-8 and TRBJ2-1, with TRBD1 identical over 8 bases. CDR3 length equals 14 residues. The V and J ends lost 5 bases and 11 bases, in that order; junction bases with no gene match: 11. Germline V gene data show CDR1 as SGHVS and CDR2 as FQNEAQ. CDR3 nucleotides: TGTGCCAGCAGCCCCCGGGAGCGGACAGGGCAGCAGTTCTTC. It yields the protein CASSPRERTGQQFF.

In this sample, this clone turned up once. The chain recombines TRBV7-9 with TRBJ1-1; no reliable D call. Germline-derived CDR1 and CDR2 are SEHNR and FQNEAQ (reference sequence). V dropped 9 bases and J dropped 4 bases, with 15 bases sitting between them. This CDR3 has 13 residues. The CDR3 coding sequence is TGTGCCAGTCCTAGGCCGGGGAGCACTGAAGCTTTCTTT. It translates to CASPRPGSTEAFF.

This clone was observed a handful of times. The CDR3 DNA reads TGTGCCAGCAGTTCACAGGGGAGCACCGGGGAGCTGTTTTTT. Protein: CASSSQGSTGELFF. V is TRBV11-2 and J is TRBJ2-2; 7 nucleotides match TRBD1. In germline, CDR1 is SGHAT, CDR2 FQNNGV. The CDR3 runs to 14 residues. Losses at the gene ends were 6 bases for V and 4 bases for J; bases not matched to a gene: 5. Filled out from reference TRBV11-2 and TRBJ2-2, the complete variable domain reads EAGVAQSPRYKIIEKRQSVAFWCNPISGHATLYWYQQILGQGPKLLIQFQNNGVVDDSQLPKDRFSAERLKGVDSTLKIQPAKLEDSAVYLCASSSQGSTGELFFGEGSRLTVL.